The entry that follows covers one T cell receptor (beta chain) sequence. Its antigen is not yet known. Base qualities are not provided; no much larger clone lies one nucleotide away. The meaning of the sample's time point label: baseline before first vaccination. Vaccinee samples came from UK trials COV001 and COV002, including a single-blind randomized controlled phase 2/3 trial of AZD1222 (ChAdOx1 nCoV-19) in healthy adults. For TCRbeta chain sequencing, PBMC samples were collected from trial participants at day 0 and at day 28 after the second dose. According to the germline V gene, CDR1 reads SGHDN and CDR2 reads FVKESK. From its cysteine to its phenylalanine, the CDR3 spans 15 amino acids. Only the CDR3 portion is preserved as DNA: 45 bases, with reading frame beginning at the first base. Deletion took 1 base off V and 3 bases off J, with a span of 10 bases between the germline ends. The data derive from a study of T cell responses to AZD1222 COVID-19 vaccine (dated by TCRdb to the early 2020s). For context, the study as a whole: Because spike-specific TCR depth and breadth did not differ between the two schedules, AZD1222 recipients who got a second dose at roughly 4 weeks were pooled with those who got a second dose at roughly 12 weeks. A total of about 230 trial participants underwent TCR sequencing, of whom roughly 210 received two doses of AZD1222 and some 25 received two doses of the MenACWY control vaccine. Trial participants were enrolled by age into 18-55, 56-69 and 70-plus year subgroups, with 148, 28 and 57 TCR-sequenced participants respectively. What the work shows at the level of the full study, not this receptor alone: Reportedly, close to half of the unique spike-specific TCRs recognized epitopes lying outside the regions that are mutated in the B.1.351 and B.1.1.7 variants. In the small 56-69-year group, the increase in depth fell short of significance, most likely because of low power. Participants were mostly white British, with more females than males. The authors suggested clonal diversity may have been underestimated. Only a handful of AZD1222 recipients were SARS-CoV-2 seropositive at baseline, limiting conclusions about previously exposed vaccinees. Because no day 14 peak-response samples were available, the repertoires could be characterized only after the peak T cell response. The vaccine-associated CD4 TCRs covered the entire spike protein, and the dominant responses fell in regions 160-218 and 743-854. After two AZD1222 doses, spike-specific TCR breadth and depth were significantly higher than at day 0 and than in MenACWY recipients.

The CDR3 regions of human TCRbeta chains were analyzed by immunosequencing. Processing in the source paper ran as follows. TCRs in the repertoires were compared against a reference library of SARS-CoV-2-specific TCRs that had been generated with the MIRA antigen-specificity platform. Breadth was defined as the fraction of unique TCRs that were SARS-CoV-2-associated. Depth was defined as the fraction of total T cells that were SARS-CoV-2-associated. Using the MIRA data, every spike-specific TCR was mapped to the spike region that the TCR reacted to and assigned to either a CD4 or a CD8 class. Log10-transformed breadth and depth values were compared by one-way ANOVA with Sidak's multiple comparisons tests. In TCRdb, the immuneACCESS table is reduced to in-frame sequences with V and J assigned. These tables do not hold every clone; where another copy was compared, an unresolved V gene accounts for under half, and the others remain unexplained. V, J and clone size derive from that table, while D and trimming were established from the DNA sequence. For this sample the table gives some 120,000 clones, of which 80% to 90% were detected only once. Roughly 5.4% of the sample comes from the top ten.

This TCR derives from an adult in good health. The sample was peripheral blood, taken on day 0 of AZD1222 vaccination. The rearrangement combines TRBV14 with TRBJ1-5, and TRBD1 may be the D gene, going by 6 matching bases. The DNA sequence follows: TGTGCCAGCAGCCAAGGGACAGCCTCCAATCAGCCCCAGCATTTT. It encodes CASSQGTASNQPQHF.